This entry concerns a single T cell receptor (beta chain). These data belong to a study of cytomegalovirus exposure and HLA in healthy donors. The CDR3 sequence is 18 residues long. PCR used 60 Vbeta primers and 13 Jbeta primers. Data came from immunoSEQ multiplex PCR; TCRdb stores just in-frame clones and leaves some out. The data hold 100,000 or so clones, with 78% observed a single time. Material: PBMCs. The chain recombines TRBV12-2 with TRBJ1-1; TRBD1, as called in the table, went unchecked against the DNA. TRBV12-2 counts as a pseudogene. This TCR was recovered from a man younger than 40 in good health and CMV-seronegative. The CDR3 bases are TGTGCAAGTCGCTTAGGGGGACAAAACCGGTCGGTCCCCTCTGAAGCTTTCTTT. Translated: CASRLGGQNRSVPSEAFF.